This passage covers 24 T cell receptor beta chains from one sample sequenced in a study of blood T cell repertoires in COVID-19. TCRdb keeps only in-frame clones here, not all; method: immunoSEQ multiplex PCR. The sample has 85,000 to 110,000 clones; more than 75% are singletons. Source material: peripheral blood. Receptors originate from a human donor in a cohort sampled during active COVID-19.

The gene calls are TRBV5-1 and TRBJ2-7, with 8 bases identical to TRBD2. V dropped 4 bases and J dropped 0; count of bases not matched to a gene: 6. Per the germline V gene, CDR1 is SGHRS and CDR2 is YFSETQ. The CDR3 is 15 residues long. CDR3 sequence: CASSPRTSGSYEQYF. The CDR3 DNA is TGCGCCAGCAGCCCCCGTACTAGCGGCTCCTACGAGCAGTACTTC.

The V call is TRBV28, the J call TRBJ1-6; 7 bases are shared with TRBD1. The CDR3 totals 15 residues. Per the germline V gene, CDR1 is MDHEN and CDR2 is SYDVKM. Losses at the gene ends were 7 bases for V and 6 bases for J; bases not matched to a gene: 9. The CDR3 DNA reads TGTGCCAGCACCCCGGAGGGGGCGCTTAATTCACCCCTCCACTTT. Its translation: CASTPEGALNSPLHF.

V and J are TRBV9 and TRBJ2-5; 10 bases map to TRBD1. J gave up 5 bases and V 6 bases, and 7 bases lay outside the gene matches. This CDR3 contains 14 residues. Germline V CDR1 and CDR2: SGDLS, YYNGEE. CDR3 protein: CASNTGQGGETQYF. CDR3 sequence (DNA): TGTGCCAGCAACACAGGACAGGGGGGGGAGACCCAGTACTTC.

CDR3 DNA: TGTGCCAGCAGAGTAGGGACAGGAGAAACCGGGGAGCTGTTTTTT. Its protein is CASRVGTGETGELFF. The genes are TRBV6-4 and TRBJ2-2, with 8 bases that match TRBD1. The CDR3 is 15 amino acids. The J segment lost 5 bases and the V segment lost 6 bases, leaving 8 bases of the junction unmatched. In germline, CDR1 is MRHNA, CDR2 SNTAGT.

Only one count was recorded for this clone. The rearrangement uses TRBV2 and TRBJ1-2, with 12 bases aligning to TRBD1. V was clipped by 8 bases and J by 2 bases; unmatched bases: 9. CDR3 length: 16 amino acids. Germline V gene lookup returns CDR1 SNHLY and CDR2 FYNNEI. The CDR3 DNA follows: TGTGCCAGCGGGACAGGGGGCGAGGATTCAAACTATGGCTACACCTTC. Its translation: CASGTGGEDSNYGYTF.

CDR3: CASSFVGRREGSGYYNEQFF. The DNA of the CDR3 is TGTGCCAGCAGCTTTGTGGGTCGCCGGGAGGGTAGCGGTTATTACAATGAGCAGTTCTTC. This chain connects TRBV12-1 to TRBJ2-1; the table's TRBD2 call for D was not verified on the DNA. TRBV12-1 is a documented pseudogene. CDR3 length equals 20 residues.

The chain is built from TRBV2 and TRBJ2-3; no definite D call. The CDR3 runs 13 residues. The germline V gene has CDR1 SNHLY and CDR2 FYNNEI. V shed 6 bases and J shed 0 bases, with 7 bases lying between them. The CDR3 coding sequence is TGTGCCAGCAGGGAGACTAGCACAGATACGCAGTATTTT. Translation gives CASRETSTDTQYF.

This chain's CDR3 is CASSDLAGTENYEQYF. The CDR3 coding sequence is TGTGCCAGCAGTGACCTAGCCGGGACTGAAAACTACGAGCAGTACTTC. This sequence joins TRBV6-1 and TRBJ2-7, with D perhaps TRBD2 (6 bases). V was clipped by 3 bases and J by 3 bases, with 18 bases between them. The germline CDR1 and CDR2 sequences are MNHNS and SASEGT. The CDR3 extends over 16 amino acids.

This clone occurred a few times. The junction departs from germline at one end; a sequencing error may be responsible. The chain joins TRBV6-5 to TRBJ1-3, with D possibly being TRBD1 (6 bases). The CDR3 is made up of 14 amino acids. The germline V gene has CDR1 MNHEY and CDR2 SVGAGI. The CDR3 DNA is TGTGCCAGCGTTGAACAGGGCGGTGATAACACCATGTATTTT. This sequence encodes CASVEQGGDNTMYF.

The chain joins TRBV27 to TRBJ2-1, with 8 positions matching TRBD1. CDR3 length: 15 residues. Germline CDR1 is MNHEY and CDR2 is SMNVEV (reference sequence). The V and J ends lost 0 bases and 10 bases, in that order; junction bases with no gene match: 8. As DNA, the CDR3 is TGTGCCAGCAGTTTATCGCTAGACAGGGGTGAGGAGCAGTTCTTC. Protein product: CASSLSLDRGEEQFF.

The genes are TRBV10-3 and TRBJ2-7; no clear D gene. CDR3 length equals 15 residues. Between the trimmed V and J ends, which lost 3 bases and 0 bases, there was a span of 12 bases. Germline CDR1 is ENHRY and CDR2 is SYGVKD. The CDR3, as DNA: TGTGCCATCAGTGATGGTTCGAGGAGCTCCTACGAGCAGTACTTC. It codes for CAISDGSRSSYEQYF.

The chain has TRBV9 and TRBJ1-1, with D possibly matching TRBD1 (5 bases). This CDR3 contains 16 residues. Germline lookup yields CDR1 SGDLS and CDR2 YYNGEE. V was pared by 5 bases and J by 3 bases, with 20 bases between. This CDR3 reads CASSSGGEGGDTEAFF. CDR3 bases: TGTGCCAGCAGTAGTGGTGGGGAGGGAGGGGACACTGAAGCTTTCTTT. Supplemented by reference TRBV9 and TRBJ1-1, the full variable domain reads DSGVTQTPKHLITATGQRVTLRCSPRSGDLSVYWYQQSLDQGLQFLIQYYNGEERAKGNILERFSAQQFPDLHSELNLSSLELGDSALYFCASSSGGEGGDTEAFFGQGTRLTVV.

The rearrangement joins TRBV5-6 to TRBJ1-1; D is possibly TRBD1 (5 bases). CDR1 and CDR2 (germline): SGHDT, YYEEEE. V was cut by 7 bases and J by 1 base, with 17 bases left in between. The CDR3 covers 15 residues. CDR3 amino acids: CASLSGGAWNTEAFF. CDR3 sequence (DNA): TGTGCCAGCCTCTCCGGCGGGGCGTGGAACACTGAAGCTTTCTTT.

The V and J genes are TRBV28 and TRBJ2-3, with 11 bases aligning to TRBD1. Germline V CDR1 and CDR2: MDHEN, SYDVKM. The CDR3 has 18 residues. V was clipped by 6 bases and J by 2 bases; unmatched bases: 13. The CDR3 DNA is TGTGCCAGCAGCCGAGCAGGACAGGGGGCTAAAGACACAGATACGCAGTATTTT. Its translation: CASSRAGQGAKDTDTQYF. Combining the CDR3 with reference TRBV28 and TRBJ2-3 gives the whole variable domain DVKVTQSSRYLVKRTGEKVFLECVQDMDHENMFWYRQDPGLGLRLIYFSYDVKMKEKGDIPEGYSVSREKKERFSLILESASTNQTSMYLCASSRAGQGAKDTDTQYFGPGTRLTVL.

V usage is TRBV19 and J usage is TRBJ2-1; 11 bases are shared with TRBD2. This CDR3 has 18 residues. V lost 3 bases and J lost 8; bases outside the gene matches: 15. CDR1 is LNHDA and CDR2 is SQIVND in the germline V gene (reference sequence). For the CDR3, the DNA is TGTGCCAGTAGTATGTTCGGAACATCGGGGACTAGCGGTGATGAGCAGTTCTTC. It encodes CASSMFGTSGTSGDEQFF.

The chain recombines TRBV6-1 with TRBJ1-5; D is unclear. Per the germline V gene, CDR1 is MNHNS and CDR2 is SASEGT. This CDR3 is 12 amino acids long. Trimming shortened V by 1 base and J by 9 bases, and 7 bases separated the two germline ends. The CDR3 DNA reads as TGTGCCAGCAGTGAAGAGGGAGGGCCCCAGCATTTT. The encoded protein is CASSEEGGPQHF.

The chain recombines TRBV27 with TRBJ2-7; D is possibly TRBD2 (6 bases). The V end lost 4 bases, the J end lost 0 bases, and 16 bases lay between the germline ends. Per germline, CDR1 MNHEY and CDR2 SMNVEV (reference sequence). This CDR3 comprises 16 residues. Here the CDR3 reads CASSYGFGGLSYEQYF. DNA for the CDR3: TGTGCCAGCAGTTATGGTTTCGGGGGTCTCTCCTACGAGCAGTACTTC.

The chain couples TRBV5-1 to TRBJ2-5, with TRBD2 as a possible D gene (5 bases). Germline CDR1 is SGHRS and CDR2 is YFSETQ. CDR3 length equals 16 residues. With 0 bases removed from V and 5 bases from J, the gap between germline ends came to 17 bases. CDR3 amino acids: CASSLDGRQTGETQYF. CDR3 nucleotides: TGCGCCAGCAGCTTGGACGGGCGGCAGACGGGGGAGACCCAGTACTTC.

The CDR3 loop is CAQSGLAGTTDTQYF. The DNA of the CDR3 is TGTGCCCAGAGCGGACTAGCGGGTACCACAGATACGCAGTATTTT. This sequence joins TRBV7-9 and TRBJ2-3; TRBD2 aligns across 11 bases. Germline-derived CDR1 and CDR2 are SEHNR and FQNEAQ (reference sequence). With V trimmed by 11 bases and J by 2 bases, 9 bases remained unmatched. CDR3 length: 15 residues.

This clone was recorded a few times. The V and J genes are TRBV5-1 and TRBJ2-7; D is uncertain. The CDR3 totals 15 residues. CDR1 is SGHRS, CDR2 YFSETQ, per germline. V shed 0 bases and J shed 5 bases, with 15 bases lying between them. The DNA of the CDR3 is TGCGCCAGCAGCTTGGAATCGCGGTCTCGGAACGAGCAGTACTTC. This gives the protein CASSLESRSRNEQYF.

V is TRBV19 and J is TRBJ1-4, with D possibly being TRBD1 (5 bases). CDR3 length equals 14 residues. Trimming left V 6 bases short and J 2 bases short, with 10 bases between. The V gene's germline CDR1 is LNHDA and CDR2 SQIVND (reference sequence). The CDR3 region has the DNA TGTGCCAGTAGCCTTGGGGCTACTAATGAAAAACTGTTTTTT. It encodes CASSLGATNEKLFF.

CDR3: CAWTVLGQGSYEQYF. In DNA, the CDR3 is TGTGCCTGGACCGTACTGGGACAGGGTTCCTACGAGCAGTACTTC. The V gene is TRBV30, the J gene TRBJ2-7; 9 bases are a match to TRBD1. The CDR3 spans 15 residues. Germline assignment: CDR1 GTSNPN and CDR2 SVGIG (reference sequence). The ends lost 4 bases at V and 1 base at J; junction bases unmatched: 8.

CDR3 coding DNA: TGTGCCAGCAGCCAGATAGCGGGCAAACCCTACAATGAGCAGTTCTTC. Its translation: CASSQIAGKPYNEQFF. The V gene is TRBV11-3, the J gene TRBJ2-1, with 7 bases aligning to TRBD2. This CDR3 comprises 16 residues. In germline, CDR1 is SGHNT, CDR2 YENEEA. J lost 2 bases, V lost 5 bases, and 9 bases had no gene match.

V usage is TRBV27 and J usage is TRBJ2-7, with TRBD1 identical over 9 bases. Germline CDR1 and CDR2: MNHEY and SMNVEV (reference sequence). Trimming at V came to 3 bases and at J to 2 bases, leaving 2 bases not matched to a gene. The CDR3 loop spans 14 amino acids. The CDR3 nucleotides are TGTGCCAGCAGTTTTACAGGGGGCACCTACGAGCAGTACTTC. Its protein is CASSFTGGTYEQYF.